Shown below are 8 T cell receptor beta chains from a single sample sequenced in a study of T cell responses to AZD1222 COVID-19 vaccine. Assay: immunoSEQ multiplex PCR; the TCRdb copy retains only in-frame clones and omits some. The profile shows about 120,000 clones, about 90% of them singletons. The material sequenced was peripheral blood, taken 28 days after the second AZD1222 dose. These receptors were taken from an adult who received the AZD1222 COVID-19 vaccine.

The CDR3, as DNA: TGTGCCAGCAGTTCCTGGCTAGCGGGGGCCCATCCTGAGCAGTTCTTC. Protein product: CASSSWLAGAHPEQFF. The genes are TRBV6-5 and TRBJ2-1, with 10 bases fitting TRBD2. The trim removed 4 bases at V and 9 bases at J, leaving 12 bases unmatched. From germline, CDR1 is MNHEY and CDR2 SVGAGI. The CDR3 is made up of 16 amino acids.

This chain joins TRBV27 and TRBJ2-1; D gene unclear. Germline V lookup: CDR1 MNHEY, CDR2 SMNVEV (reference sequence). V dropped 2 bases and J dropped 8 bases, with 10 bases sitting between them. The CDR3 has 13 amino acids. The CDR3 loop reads CASSLGRSHEQFF. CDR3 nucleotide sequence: TGTGCCAGCAGTTTAGGCCGCAGCCATGAGCAGTTCTTC.

For the CDR3, the DNA is TGTGCCAGCAGCCCCGCCACAGGGTCGGAGACCCAGTACTTC. Encoded protein: CASSPATGSETQYF. The V gene is TRBV5-4, the J gene TRBJ2-5, with D tentatively TRBD1 (6 bases). The V gene lost 4 bases and the J gene lost 5 bases, with 15 bases spanning the gap. This CDR3 has 14 amino acids. Germline CDR1 is SGHNT and CDR2 is YYREEE (reference sequence).

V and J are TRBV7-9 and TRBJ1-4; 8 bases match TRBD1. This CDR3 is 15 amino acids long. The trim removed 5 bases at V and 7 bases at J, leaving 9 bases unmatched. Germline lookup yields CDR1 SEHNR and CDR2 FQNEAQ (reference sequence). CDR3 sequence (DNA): TGTGCCAGCAGCGTAGACAGGGGCCAGGGTGAAAAACTGTTTTTT. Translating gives CASSVDRGQGEKLFF.

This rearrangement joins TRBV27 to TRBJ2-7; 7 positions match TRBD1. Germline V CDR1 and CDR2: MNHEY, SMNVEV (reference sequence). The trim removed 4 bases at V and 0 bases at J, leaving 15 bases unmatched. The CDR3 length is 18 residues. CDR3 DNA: TGTGCCAGCAGTTCTTCTATTGTGAGCAGGGGGTTCTCCTACGAGCAGTACTTC. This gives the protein CASSSSIVSRGFSYEQYF.

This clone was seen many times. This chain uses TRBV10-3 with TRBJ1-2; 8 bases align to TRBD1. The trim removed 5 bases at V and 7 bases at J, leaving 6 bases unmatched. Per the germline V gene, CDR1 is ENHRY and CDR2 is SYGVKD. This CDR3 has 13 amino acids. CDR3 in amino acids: CAISPQGARGYTF. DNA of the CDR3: TGTGCCATCAGTCCGCAGGGGGCGCGTGGCTACACCTTC.

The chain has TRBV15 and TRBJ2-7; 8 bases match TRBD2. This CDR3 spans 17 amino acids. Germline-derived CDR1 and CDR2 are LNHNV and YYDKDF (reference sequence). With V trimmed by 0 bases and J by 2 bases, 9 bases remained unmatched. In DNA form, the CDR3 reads TGTGCCACCAGCAGAGAAGGTGCGGGAGGCCCCCCCTACGAGCAGTACTTC. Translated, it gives CATSREGAGGPPYEQYF.

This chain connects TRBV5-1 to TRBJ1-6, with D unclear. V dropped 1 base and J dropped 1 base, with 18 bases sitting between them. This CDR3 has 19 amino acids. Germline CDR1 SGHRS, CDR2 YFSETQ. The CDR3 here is CASSLFPEQSKSYNSPLHF. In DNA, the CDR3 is TGCGCCAGCAGCTTGTTCCCCGAACAGAGCAAGTCCTATAATTCACCCCTCCACTTT.